The 5 T cell receptor beta chains below come from one sample, sequenced in a study of blood T cell repertoires in COVID-19. Here immunoSEQ multiplex PCR was the method, and the copy in TCRdb shows in-frame clones only, minus some. The repertoire holds about 270,000 clones, with 85% to 90% as singletons. Material: peripheral blood. These receptors all stem from a woman in her 30s with COVID-19, enrolled during active disease.

This clone occurred a few times. The V and J genes are TRBV7-8 and TRBJ1-5; no definite D call. Germline V CDR1 and CDR2: SGHVS, FQNEAQ. The CDR3 is 15 amino acids. Trimming cost V 2 bases and J 7 bases, with 15 bases left between them. CDR3 residues: CASSLTVPPGQPQHF. In DNA form, the CDR3 reads TGTGCCAGCAGCTTAACCGTCCCGCCAGGACAGCCCCAGCATTTT.

The chain recombines TRBV6-1 with TRBJ1-2, with 10 bases identical to TRBD1. The germline V gene encodes CDR1 MNHNS and CDR2 SASEGT. The CDR3 totals 17 residues. The ends lost 2 bases at V and 4 bases at J; junction bases unmatched: 10. CDR3 coding DNA: TGTGCCAGCAGTGAAATGGGAGCCGGGACAGGGGCCTATGGCTACACCTTC. Its protein is CASSEMGAGTGAYGYTF.

This clone came up once. The V call is TRBV13, the J call TRBJ2-5, with TRBD2 identical over 11 bases. V trimming: 7 bases; J trimming: 2 bases; junction bases outside the gene matches: 12. The germline CDR1 and CDR2 sequences are PRHDT and FYEKMQ (reference sequence). The CDR3 extends over 17 amino acids. The CDR3 reads CASTYGISGGEQETQYF. The CDR3 DNA reads as TGTGCCAGCACTTACGGCATTAGCGGGGGGGAACAAGAGACCCAGTACTTC. Complete variable domain (other parts from reference TRBV13 and TRBJ2-5): AAGVIQSPRHLIKEKRETATLKCYPIPRHDTVYWYQQGPGQDPQFLISFYEKMQSDKGSIPDRFSAQQFSDYHSELNMSSLELGDSALYFCASTYGISGGEQETQYFGPGTRLLVL.

The V gene is TRBV19, the J gene TRBJ2-1, with 7 bases matching TRBD1. Trimming at V came to 0 bases and at J to 2 bases, leaving 4 bases not matched to a gene. CDR3 length: 16 residues. From germline, CDR1 is LNHDA and CDR2 SQIVND (reference sequence). Here the CDR3 reads CASSIDLGTAYNEQFF. The CDR3 region has the DNA TGTGCCAGTAGTATAGACTTAGGGACAGCCTACAATGAGCAGTTCTTC.

The chain has TRBV6-2 or TRBV6-3 and TRBJ1-6, with TRBD1 identical over 9 bases. V lost 6 bases and J lost 7; bases outside the gene matches: 7. Germline lookup yields CDR1 MNHEY and CDR2 SVGEGT. This CDR3 region has 15 residues. CDR3 DNA sequence: TGTGCCAGCAGGTACACCGGGACAGGGAATTCACCCCTCCACTTT. Amino acid sequence: CASRYTGTGNSPLHF.